Sequencing of this T cell receptor beta chain was carried out in a study of human T cells and chemical hapten exposure (dated by TCRdb to the early 2020s). A note on the overall study: For sensitization, 2% DPC in acetone was applied to a 2 cm by 2 cm area of upper inner arm skin. Around 30 alopecia patients provided blood for TCR sequencing at one to four time points (pre-sensitization, 2, 6 and 24 weeks). Weekly therapeutic DPC doses were additionally applied to the scalp of patients throughout the roughly 26-week study period. Patient blood was sampled pre-sensitization (week 0) and at 2, 6 and about 24 weeks after DPC sensitization. Alopecia areata with under or over 50% scalp involvement, alopecia totalis and alopecia universalis were represented in the patient cohort, which was mostly female. Patch testing was done on the upper back using Finn chambers containing 0.01% DPC, and results were scored after 6 days according to International Contact Dermatitis Research Group standards. Peripheral blood TCR repertoire changes were tracked in vivo in alopecia patients during primary and secondary sensitization to the hapten diphenylcyclopropenone (DPC). The libraries were sequenced as a pool, and the TCR yield per sample differed mostly because of small variations in library volumes within the pool.

What the research found in general, with its limitations: Repeated subsampling changed both the strength of the expansion versus patch-test correlation and the threshold at which the correlation became significant. Alopecia, a presumed autoimmune disease, was present in all patients, so the immune response of the patients might differ from that of healthy individuals. Patch test score correlated positively with the number of PT1 expanded TCRs, reaching significance at thresholds 8, 16 and 32 but not at 4. No change with DPC sensitization was found in the number of TCRs above 1 in 1000 frequency, and no evidence of global repertoire structure alterations was found. Significantly more large CDR3 similarity clusters were formed by expanded TCRs than by pre-sensitization or healthy control sets, consistent with antigen-driven responses.

Library generation was performed with RACE. The reads were generated on a NextSeq 500. During library preparation, unique molecular identifiers were attached to individual cDNA molecules so that TCRs could be counted quantitatively and reproducibly. From each blood RNA sample, both TCR alpha and TCR beta chains were sequenced. In the authors' own workflow: The median number of TCRs per sample was roughly 94,000, ranging from about 20,000 to 690,600. V, J and CDR3 annotation of the TCR reads was carried out using the Decombinator software suite. To make PS versus PT1 abundance plots, every sample was subsampled to the same number of TCRs (28,000). Expanded TCRs were defined as absent before sensitization and observed at least eight times at the 2-week time point. TCRdb handled the public reads itself, with Q25 trimming in fastp and clone calling in MiXCR, and kept productive beta chains. Entries are consolidated by CDR3 protein sequence, retaining the most common genes and DNA. TCRdb's processing, not the study's, gives the V and J calls here. The sample table lists some 89,000 distinct CDR3 sequences, 27% of them with a count of one. Around a tenth of the sample lies in the top ten.

This specimen's time point label, interpreted: patch test 3, about 24 weeks after DPC sensitization. The treatment or condition label for this specimen denotes: therapeutic diphenylcyclopropenone sensitization with weekly scalp DPC. At every patch-test visit, the blood draw took place before the patch test was put on. Eligible patients were aged 18 to 70, diagnosed with alopecia, deemed suitable for DPC therapy, and excluded if pregnant. Total RNA was extracted from unfractionated whole blood collected in Tempus Blood RNA tubes. This clonotype showed up just a few times. Its binding antigen is unknown. Within one base of it there is no much larger clone, and no base qualities were kept. Inclusive of the bounding cysteine and phenylalanine, the CDR3 is 17 residues long. The entry retains the CDR3 DNA only, 51 bases that are in frame from base 1. V loses 0 bases, J loses 2 bases, and the germline ends lie 15 bases apart. The germline V gene (reference sequence) supplies CDR1 LGHDT and CDR2 YNNKEL.

The sequence joins TRBV3-1 to TRBJ2-3, and perhaps TRBD2 as D gene, on 6 matching bases. The specimen was whole blood, collected in connection with sensitization to the hapten diphenylcyclopropenone (DPC). The sequence came from a man aged 35-49 years with alopecia areata. Some clones in this sample may be carry-over from other donors' samples. The bases read TGTGCCAGCAGCCAAGATAGTCTAGCGCGTTCCACAGATACGCAGTATTTT. Translated, it gives CASSQDSLARSTDTQYF.